A single T cell receptor beta chain is shown here with its context. Its target is not known. TCRdb's copy holds only in-frame clones and misses some; the assay was immunoSEQ multiplex PCR. The sample holds about 120,000 clones, 70% to 90% seen once. This entry is derived from a study of T cell responses to AZD1222 COVID-19 vaccine. Study results and caveats: The donors showed a predominance of white British ancestry and of females, with possible underestimation of clonal diversity.

This receptor was identified in an adult in good health. This sample comprised peripheral blood, obtained on day 0 of AZD1222 vaccination.

The DNA for the CDR3 is TGTGCCAGCAGAAGGGACCAGGGTGGTAATCAGCCCCAGCATTTT. Its translation is CASRRDQGGNQPQHF. The chain combines TRBV6-5 with TRBJ1-5; TRBD1 is a possible D gene (5 bases). Trimming stripped 6 bases from V and 4 bases from J, with 16 bases between. The CDR3 contains 15 residues. The germline V gene has CDR1 MNHEY and CDR2 SVGAGI.